These 12 T cell receptor beta chains were sequenced from one sample in a study of PD-L1 blockade in urothelial cancer. Generated by immunoSEQ multiplex PCR, the TCRdb table keeps only in-frame clones and is missing some. The data show about 82,000 clones, roughly 87% seen once. This specimen was PBMCs, taken around atezolizumab (anti-PD-L1) treatment. These receptors were obtained from a woman aged 70-85 years with urothelial cancer.

The V gene is TRBV28, the J gene TRBJ2-7, with a weak D call TRBD1 (5 bases). Germline V CDR1 and CDR2: MDHEN, SYDVKM. Trimming pared 2 bases from V and 0 bases from J, leaving 11 bases between. CDR3 length: 15 amino acids. CDR3 loop: CASSLASGASYEQYF. CDR3 DNA: TGTGCCAGCAGTTTAGCCTCTGGGGCCTCCTACGAGCAGTACTTC.

The V and J genes are TRBV2 and TRBJ1-1; the D is unclear. The CDR3 runs to 14 residues. The germline CDR1 and CDR2 sequences are SNHLY and FYNNEI. V was pared by 4 bases and J by 1 base, with 10 bases between. Here the CDR3 DNA reads TGTGCCAGCAGTGCGATAACAGCGAACACTGAAGCTTTCTTT. Its translation: CASSAITANTEAFF.

The J gene is TRBJ2-7, the V gene TRBV5-1; 9 nucleotides agree with TRBD1. The CDR3 has 16 amino acids. J was trimmed by 2 bases and V by 4 bases; bases with no gene match: 10. CDR1 and CDR2 (germline): SGHRS, YFSETQ. The DNA of the CDR3 is TGCGCCAGCAGCGCAACCGGGACAGGGTTTACCTACGAGCAGTACTTC. Protein product: CASSATGTGFTYEQYF.

J is TRBJ1-2 and V is TRBV6-5; possible D gene TRBD1, 6 bases. CDR3 length: 15 amino acids. V lost 0 bases and J 0 bases, leaving 8 bases between the germline ends. CDR1 and CDR2 from the germline V gene are MNHEY and SVGAGI. CDR3 DNA sequence: TGTGCCAGCAGTTACTCTAGGACAGCTAACTATGGCTACACCTTC. This encodes CASSYSRTANYGYTF.

The chain couples TRBV19 to TRBJ2-7; D is possibly TRBD1 (6 bases). This CDR3 contains 14 residues. Germline CDR1 and CDR2: LNHDA and SQIVND (reference sequence). Trimming pared 5 bases from V and 2 bases from J, leaving 13 bases between. Written as DNA, the CDR3 is TGTGCCAGTAGTCTCCAGGGACACCCCTACGAGCAGTACTTC. This translates into CASSLQGHPYEQYF.

V and J are TRBV5-1 and TRBJ2-1; 10 nucleotides line up with TRBD1. This CDR3 has 15 amino acids. Per germline, CDR1 SGHRS and CDR2 YFSETQ. Trimming cost V 4 bases and J 5 bases; bases outside gene matches: 6. For the CDR3, the DNA is TGCGCCAGCAGCACCGGGACAGGGGAACACAATGAGCAGTTCTTC. It encodes CASSTGTGEHNEQFF.

This clone appeared a single time. The V and J genes are TRBV9 and TRBJ2-7; a possible D gene is TRBD2 (5 bases). From germline, CDR1 is SGDLS and CDR2 YYNGEE. This CDR3 has 15 amino acids. V was shortened by 3 bases and J by 1 base, with 14 bases between the two germline ends. As DNA, the CDR3 is TGTGCCAGCAGCGCGTTCGGGGATCTATCCTACGAGCAGTACTTC. The encoded protein is CASSAFGDLSYEQYF.

The chain links TRBV10-3 to TRBJ1-1, with D tentatively TRBD1 (6 bases). Per the germline V gene, CDR1 is ENHRY and CDR2 is SYGVKD. The CDR3 extends over 18 amino acids. Trimming removed 3 bases at V and 0 bases at J, with 20 bases between. The CDR3 DNA follows: TGTGCCATCAGTGACCTTGGGAGGGGGGGACCCATGAACACTGAAGCTTTCTTT. Translating gives CAISDLGRGGPMNTEAFF.

The V and J genes are TRBV7-9 and TRBJ2-3, with TRBD1 as a possible D gene (6 bases). Trimming shortened V by 3 bases and J by 10 bases, and 11 bases separated the two germline ends. The CDR3 totals 12 residues. Germline assignment: CDR1 SEHNR and CDR2 FQNEAQ (reference sequence). CDR3 nucleotide sequence: TGTGCCAGCAGCTTTGTTCAGGGGTCGCAGTATTTT. Encoded protein: CASSFVQGSQYF.

This clone was recorded once. This chain connects TRBV29-1 to TRBJ2-1; 10 bases are shared with TRBD1. Germline assignment: CDR1 SQVTM and CDR2 ANQGSEA. J gave up 7 bases and V 6 bases, and 9 bases lay outside the gene matches. CDR3 length: 14 residues. This CDR3 is CSVPRQGARNEQFF. As DNA, the CDR3 is TGCAGCGTCCCTCGACAGGGGGCGCGGAATGAGCAGTTCTTC.

This clone was picked up one time. This sequence joins TRBV7-9 and TRBJ1-2, with D perhaps matching TRBD1 (6 bases). Trimming removed 5 bases at V and 8 bases at J, with 21 bases between. The germline V gene has CDR1 SEHNR and CDR2 FQNEAQ (reference sequence). The CDR3 covers 15 residues. As DNA, the CDR3 is TGTGCCAGCAGCCTGAGCTCGGGGGGGCTTGGAGGCTACACCTTC. Protein sequence: CASSLSSGGLGGYTF.

This clone appeared once. V is TRBV19 and J is TRBJ2-7, with TRBD1 matching over 9 bases. The CDR3 is 14 amino acids. V gave up 3 bases and J gave up 4 bases; unmatched junction bases: 4. CDR1 is LNHDA and CDR2 is SQIVND in the germline V gene (reference sequence). In nucleotides, the CDR3 is TGTGCCAGTAGTATGGACAGGGGAGGGTACGAGCAGTACTTC. Translating it yields CASSMDRGGYEQYF.